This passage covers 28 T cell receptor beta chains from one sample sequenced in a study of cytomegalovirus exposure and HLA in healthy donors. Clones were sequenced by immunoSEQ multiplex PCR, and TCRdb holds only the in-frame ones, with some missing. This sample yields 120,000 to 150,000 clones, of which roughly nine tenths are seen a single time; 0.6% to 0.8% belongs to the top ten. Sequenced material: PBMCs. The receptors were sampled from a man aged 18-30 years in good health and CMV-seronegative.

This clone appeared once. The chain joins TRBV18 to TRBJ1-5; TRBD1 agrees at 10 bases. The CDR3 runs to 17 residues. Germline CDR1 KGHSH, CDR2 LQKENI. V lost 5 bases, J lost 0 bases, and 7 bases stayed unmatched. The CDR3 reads CASSSGQGRGSNQPQHF. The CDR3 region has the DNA TGTGCCAGCTCATCGGGACAGGGGAGGGGTAGCAATCAGCCCCAGCATTTT.

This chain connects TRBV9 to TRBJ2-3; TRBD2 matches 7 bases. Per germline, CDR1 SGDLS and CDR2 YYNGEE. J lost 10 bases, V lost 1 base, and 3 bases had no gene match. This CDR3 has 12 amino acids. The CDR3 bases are TGTGCCAGCAGCGTACCGGGACTACCGCAGTATTTT. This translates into CASSVPGLPQYF.

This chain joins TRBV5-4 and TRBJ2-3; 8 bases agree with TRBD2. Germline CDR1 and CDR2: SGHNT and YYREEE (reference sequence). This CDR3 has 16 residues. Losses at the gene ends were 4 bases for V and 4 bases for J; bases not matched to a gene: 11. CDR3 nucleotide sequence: TGTGCCAGCAGCGTCCGGGCGGGGGGTATCGCAGATACGCAGTATTTT. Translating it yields CASSVRAGGIADTQYF. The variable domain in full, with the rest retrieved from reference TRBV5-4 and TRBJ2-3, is ETGVTQSPTHLIKTRGQQVTLRCSSQSGHNTVSWYQQALGQGPQFIFQYYREEENGRGNFPPRFSGLQFPNYSSELNVNALELDDSALYLCASSVRAGGIADTQYFGPGTRLTVL.

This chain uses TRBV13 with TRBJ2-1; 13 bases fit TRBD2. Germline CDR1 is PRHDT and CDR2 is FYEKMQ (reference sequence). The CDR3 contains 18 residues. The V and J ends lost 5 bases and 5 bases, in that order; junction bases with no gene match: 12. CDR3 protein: CASSVASGTSGTHNEQFF. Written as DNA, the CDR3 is TGTGCCAGCAGCGTCGCCTCCGGGACTAGCGGGACCCACAATGAGCAGTTCTTC.

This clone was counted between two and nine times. CDR3 residues: CASSEVSGNQPQHF. CDR3 DNA: TGTGCCAGCAGTGAAGTAAGCGGCAATCAGCCCCAGCATTTT. This sequence joins TRBV2 and TRBJ1-5; D is unclear. With 1 base removed from V and 2 bases from J, the gap between germline ends came to 6 bases. The germline V gene encodes CDR1 SNHLY and CDR2 FYNNEI. The CDR3 is made up of 14 amino acids.

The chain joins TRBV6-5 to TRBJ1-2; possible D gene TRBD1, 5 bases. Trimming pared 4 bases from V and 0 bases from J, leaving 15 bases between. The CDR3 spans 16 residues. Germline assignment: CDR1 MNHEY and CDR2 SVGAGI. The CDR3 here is CASSWTTGASNYGYTF. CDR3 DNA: TGTGCCAGCAGTTGGACTACCGGGGCCTCTAACTATGGCTACACCTTC.

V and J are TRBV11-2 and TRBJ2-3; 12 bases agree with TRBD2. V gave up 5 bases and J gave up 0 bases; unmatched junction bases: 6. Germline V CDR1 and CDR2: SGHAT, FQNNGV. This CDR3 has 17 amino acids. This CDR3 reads CASSPVGTSGSTDTQYF. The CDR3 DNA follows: TGTGCCAGCAGCCCAGTTGGGACTAGCGGGAGCACAGATACGCAGTATTTT.

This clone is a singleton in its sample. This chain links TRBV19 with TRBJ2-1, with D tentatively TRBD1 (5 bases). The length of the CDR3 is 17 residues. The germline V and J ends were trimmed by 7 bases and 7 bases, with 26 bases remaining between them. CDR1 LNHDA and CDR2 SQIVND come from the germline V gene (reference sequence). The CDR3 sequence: CASTRTRGQTPKNEQFF. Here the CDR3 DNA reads TGTGCCAGTACCCGAACAAGGGGCCAGACCCCTAAGAATGAGCAGTTCTTC.

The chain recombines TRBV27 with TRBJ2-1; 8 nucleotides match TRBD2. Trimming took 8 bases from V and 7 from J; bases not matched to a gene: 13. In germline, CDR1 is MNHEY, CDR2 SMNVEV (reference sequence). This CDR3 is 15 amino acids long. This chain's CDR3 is CASSVPGRAGNEQFF. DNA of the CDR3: TGTGCCAGCTCCGTCCCCGGGAGGGCGGGGAATGAGCAGTTCTTC.

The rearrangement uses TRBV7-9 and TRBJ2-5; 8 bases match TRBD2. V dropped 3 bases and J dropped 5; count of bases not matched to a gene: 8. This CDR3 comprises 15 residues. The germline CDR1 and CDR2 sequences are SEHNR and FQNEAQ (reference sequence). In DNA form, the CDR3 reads TGTGCCAGCAGCTTTGGGACTAGGGGTCCCGAGACCCAGTACTTC. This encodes CASSFGTRGPETQYF.

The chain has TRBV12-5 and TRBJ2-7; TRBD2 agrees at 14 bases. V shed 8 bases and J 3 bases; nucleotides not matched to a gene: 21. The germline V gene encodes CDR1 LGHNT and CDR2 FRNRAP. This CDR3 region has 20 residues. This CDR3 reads CASSTSGLAGGKVSLYEQYV. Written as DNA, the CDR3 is TGTGCTAGTAGTACGAGCGGACTAGCGGGAGGTAAAGTAAGCCTCTACGAGCAGTACGTC.

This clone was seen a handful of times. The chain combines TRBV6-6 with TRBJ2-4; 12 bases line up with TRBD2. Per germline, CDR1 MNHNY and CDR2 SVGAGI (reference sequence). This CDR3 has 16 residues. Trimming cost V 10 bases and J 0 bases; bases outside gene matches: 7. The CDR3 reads CATRTSGDLAKNIQYF. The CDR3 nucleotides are TGTGCCACCCGGACTAGCGGGGATCTAGCCAAAAACATTCAGTACTTC.

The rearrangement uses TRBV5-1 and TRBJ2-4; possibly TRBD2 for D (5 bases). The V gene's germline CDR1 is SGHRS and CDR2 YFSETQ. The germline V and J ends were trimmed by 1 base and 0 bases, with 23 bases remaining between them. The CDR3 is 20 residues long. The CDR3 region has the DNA TGCGCCAGCAGCTTGACAGAGGGCTCAACCCCATATGTAGCCAAAAACATTCAGTACTTC. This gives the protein CASSLTEGSTPYVAKNIQYF.

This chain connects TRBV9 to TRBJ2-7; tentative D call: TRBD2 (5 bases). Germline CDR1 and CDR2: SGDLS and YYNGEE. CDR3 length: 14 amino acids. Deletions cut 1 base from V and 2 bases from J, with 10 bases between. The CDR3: CASSVTDSTYEQYV. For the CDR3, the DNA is TGTGCCAGCAGCGTAACGGACTCCACCTACGAGCAGTACGTC.

The CDR3 protein is CASSVASSEIAGELFF. In DNA form, the CDR3 reads TGTGCCAGCAGCGTAGCCTCTAGCGAAATAGCCGGGGAGCTGTTTTTT. The chain has TRBV9 and TRBJ2-2; possibly TRBD2 for D (6 bases). V shed 0 bases and J shed 6 bases, with 15 bases lying between them. The germline CDR1 and CDR2 sequences are SGDLS and YYNGEE. The CDR3 runs to 16 residues.

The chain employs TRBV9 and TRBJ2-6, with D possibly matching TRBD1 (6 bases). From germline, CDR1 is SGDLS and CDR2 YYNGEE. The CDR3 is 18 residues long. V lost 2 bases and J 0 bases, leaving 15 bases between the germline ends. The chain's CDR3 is CASSVTIRGGSGANVLTF. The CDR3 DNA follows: TGTGCCAGCAGCGTGACGATTAGAGGGGGCTCTGGGGCCAACGTCCTGACTTTC.

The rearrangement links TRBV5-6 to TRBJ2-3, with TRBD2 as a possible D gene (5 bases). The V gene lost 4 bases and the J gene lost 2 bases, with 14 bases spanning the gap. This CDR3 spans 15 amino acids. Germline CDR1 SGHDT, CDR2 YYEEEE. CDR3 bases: TGTGCCAGCAGCCGCGCGGGTCGGGACACAGATACGCAGTATTTT. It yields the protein CASSRAGRDTDTQYF.

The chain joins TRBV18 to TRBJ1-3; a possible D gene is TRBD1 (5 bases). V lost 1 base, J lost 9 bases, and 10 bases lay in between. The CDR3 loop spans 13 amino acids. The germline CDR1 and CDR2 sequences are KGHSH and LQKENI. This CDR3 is CASSPLDRSTIYF. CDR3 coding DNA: TGTGCCAGCTCACCACTCGACAGAAGCACCATATATTTT.

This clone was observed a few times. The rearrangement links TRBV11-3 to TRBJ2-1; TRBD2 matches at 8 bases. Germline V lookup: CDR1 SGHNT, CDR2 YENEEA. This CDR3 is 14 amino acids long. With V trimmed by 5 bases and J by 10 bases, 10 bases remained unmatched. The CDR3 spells CASSPPTSALEQFF. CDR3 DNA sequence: TGTGCCAGCAGCCCGCCGACTAGCGCCTTAGAGCAGTTCTTC. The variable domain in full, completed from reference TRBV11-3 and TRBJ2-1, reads EAGVVQSPRYKIIEKKQPVAFWCNPISGHNTLYWYLQNLGQGPELLIRYENEEAVDDSQLPKDRFSAERLKGVDSTLKIQPAELGDSAVYLCASSPPTSALEQFFGPGTRLTVL.

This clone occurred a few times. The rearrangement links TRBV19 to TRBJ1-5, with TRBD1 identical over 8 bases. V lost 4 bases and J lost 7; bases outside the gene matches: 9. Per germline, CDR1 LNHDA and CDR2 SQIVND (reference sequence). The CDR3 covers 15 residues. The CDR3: CASSSPDRGGQPQHF. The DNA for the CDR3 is TGTGCCAGTAGTAGCCCTGACAGGGGAGGGCAGCCCCAGCATTTT.

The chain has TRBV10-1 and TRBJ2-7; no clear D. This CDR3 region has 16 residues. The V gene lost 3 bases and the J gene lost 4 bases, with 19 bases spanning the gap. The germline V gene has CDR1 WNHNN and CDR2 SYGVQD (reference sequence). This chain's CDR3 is CASSELRVLPRYEQYV. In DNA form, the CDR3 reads TGCGCCAGCAGTGAATTGCGAGTACTACCTCGTTACGAGCAGTACGTC.

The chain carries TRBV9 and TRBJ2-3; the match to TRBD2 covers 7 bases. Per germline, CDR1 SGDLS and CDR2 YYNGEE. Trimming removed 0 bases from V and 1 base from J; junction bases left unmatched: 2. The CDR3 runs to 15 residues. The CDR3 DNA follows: TGTGCCAGCAGCGTAGCGGCGGGGGGCACAGATACGCAGTATTTT. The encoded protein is CASSVAAGGTDTQYF.

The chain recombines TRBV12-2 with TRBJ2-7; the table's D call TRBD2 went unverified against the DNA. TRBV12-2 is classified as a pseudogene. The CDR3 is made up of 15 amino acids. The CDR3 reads CASRLVRLAGGEQYV. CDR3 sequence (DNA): TGTGCAAGTCGCTTAGTGCGTCTAGCGGGAGGCGAGCAGTACGTC.

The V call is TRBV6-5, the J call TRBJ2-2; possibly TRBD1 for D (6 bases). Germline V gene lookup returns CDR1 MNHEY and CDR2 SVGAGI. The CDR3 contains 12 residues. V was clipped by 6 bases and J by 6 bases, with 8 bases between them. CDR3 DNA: TGTGCCAGCAGACAGGGTGCCGGGGAGCTGTTTTTT. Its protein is CASRQGAGELFF.

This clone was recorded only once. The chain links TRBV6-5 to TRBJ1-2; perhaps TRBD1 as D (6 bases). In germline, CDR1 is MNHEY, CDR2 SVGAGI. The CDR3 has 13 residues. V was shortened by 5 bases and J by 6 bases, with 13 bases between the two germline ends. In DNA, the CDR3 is TGTGCCAGCAGTGGAGGACAGAAAGATGGCTACACCTTC. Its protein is CASSGGQKDGYTF.

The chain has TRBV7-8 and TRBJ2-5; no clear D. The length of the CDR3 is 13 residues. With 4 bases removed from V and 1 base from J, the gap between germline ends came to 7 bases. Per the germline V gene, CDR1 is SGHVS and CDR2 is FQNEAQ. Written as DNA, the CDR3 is TGTGCCAGCAGCTCCCTCTTCCAAGAGACCCAGTACTTC. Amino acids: CASSSLFQETQYF.

CDR3 loop: CASSLAGTGGQETQYF. CDR3 DNA sequence: TGTGCCAGCAGCTTGGCCGGGACAGGGGGCCAAGAGACCCAGTACTTC. The chain couples TRBV5-4 to TRBJ2-5, with 11 bases matching TRBD1. The CDR3 length is 16 residues. With 0 bases clipped from V and 1 base from J, the junction kept 2 bases outside the gene matches. CDR1 is SGHNT and CDR2 is YYREEE in the germline V gene (reference sequence).

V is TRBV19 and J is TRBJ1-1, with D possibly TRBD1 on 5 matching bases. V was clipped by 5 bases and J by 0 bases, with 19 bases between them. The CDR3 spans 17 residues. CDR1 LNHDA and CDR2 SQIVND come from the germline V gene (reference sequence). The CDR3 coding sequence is TGTGCCAGTAGTTTTGGCCAATCCGGGGGGATGAACACTGAAGCTTTCTTT. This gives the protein CASSFGQSGGMNTEAFF. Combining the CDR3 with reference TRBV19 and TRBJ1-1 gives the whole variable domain DGGITQSPKYLFRKEGQNVTLSCEQNLNHDAMYWYRQDPGQGLRLIYYSQIVNDFQKGDIAEGYSVSREKKESFPLTVTSAQKNPTAFYLCASSFGQSGGMNTEAFFGQGTRLTVV.